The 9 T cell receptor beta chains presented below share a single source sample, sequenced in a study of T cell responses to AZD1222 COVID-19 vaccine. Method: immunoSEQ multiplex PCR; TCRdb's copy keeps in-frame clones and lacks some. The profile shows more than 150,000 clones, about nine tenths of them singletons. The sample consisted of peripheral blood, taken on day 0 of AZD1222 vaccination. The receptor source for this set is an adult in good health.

CDR3 coding DNA: TGTGCCAGCAGTTACGACAATAGCAATCAGCCCCAGCATTTT. This sequence encodes CASSYDNSNQPQHF. V usage is TRBV7-2 and J usage is TRBJ1-5; D uncertain. The CDR3 sequence is 14 residues long. Germline V gene sequence: CDR1 SGHTA, CDR2 FQGNSA. V lost 6 bases, J lost 0 bases, and 9 bases lay in between.

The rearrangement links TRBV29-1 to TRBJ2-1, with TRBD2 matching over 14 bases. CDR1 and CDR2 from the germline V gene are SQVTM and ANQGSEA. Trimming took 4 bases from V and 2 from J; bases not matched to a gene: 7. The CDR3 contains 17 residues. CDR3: CSVGGTSGRIAYNEQFF. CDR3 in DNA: TGCAGCGTTGGTGGGACTAGCGGGAGAATCGCCTACAATGAGCAGTTCTTC.

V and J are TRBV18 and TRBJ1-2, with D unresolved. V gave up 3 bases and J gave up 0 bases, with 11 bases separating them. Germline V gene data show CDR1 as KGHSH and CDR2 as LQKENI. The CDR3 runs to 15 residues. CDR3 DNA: TGTGCCAGCTCACCGTCGCCAGATGCTAACTATGGCTACACCTTC. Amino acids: CASSPSPDANYGYTF.

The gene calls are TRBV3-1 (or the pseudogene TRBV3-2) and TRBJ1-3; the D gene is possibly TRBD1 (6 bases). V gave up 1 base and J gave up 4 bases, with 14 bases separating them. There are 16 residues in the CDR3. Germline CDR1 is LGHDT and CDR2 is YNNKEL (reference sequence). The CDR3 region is CASSQVNWGLGNTIYF. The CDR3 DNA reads TGTGCCAGCAGCCAAGTTAATTGGGGGCTCGGAAACACCATATATTTT.

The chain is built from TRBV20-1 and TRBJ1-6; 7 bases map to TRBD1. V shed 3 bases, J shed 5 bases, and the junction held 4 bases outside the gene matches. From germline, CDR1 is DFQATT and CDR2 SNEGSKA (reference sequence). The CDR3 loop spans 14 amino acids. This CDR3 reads CSASGRGDNSPLHF. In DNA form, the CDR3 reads TGCAGTGCTAGTGGCAGGGGGGATAATTCACCCCTCCACTTT.

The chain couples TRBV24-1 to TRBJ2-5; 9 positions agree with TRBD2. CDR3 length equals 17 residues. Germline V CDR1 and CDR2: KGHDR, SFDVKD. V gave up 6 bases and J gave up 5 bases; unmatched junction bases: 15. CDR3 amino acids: CATSLSAGVAGAETQYF. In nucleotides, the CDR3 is TGTGCCACCAGTCTAAGTGCAGGGGTAGCGGGAGCTGAGACCCAGTACTTC.

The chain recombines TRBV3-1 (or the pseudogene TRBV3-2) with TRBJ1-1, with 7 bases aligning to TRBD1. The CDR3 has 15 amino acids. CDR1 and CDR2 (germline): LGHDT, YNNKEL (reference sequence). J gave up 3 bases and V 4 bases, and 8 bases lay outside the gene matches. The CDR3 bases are TGTGCCAGCAGCCCGTTCCTTGACAGGGACACTGAAGCTTTCTTT. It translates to CASSPFLDRDTEAFF.

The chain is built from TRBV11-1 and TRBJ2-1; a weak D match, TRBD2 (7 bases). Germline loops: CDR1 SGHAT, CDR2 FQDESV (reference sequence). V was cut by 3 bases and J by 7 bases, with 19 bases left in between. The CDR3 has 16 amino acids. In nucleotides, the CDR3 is TGTGCCAGCAGCTTTAGGGGGGGTTTGGTAGCGAATGAGCAGTTCTTC. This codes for CASSFRGGLVANEQFF. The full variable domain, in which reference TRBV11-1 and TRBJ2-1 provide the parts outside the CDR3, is EAEVAQSPRYKITEKSQAVAFWCDPISGHATLYWYRQILGQGPELLVQFQDESVVDDSQLPKDRFSAERLKGVDSTLKIQPAELGDSAMYLCASSFRGGLVANEQFFGPGTRLTVL.

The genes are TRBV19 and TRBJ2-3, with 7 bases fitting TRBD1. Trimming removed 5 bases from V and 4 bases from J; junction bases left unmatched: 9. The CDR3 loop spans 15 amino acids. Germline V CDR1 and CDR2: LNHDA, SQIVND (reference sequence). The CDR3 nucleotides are TGTGCCAGTAGTCACCTGACAGGGAGCGCAGATACGCAGTATTTT. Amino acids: CASSHLTGSADTQYF. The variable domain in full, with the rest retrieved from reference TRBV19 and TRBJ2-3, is DGGITQSPKYLFRKEGQNVTLSCEQNLNHDAMYWYRQDPGQGLRLIYYSQIVNDFQKGDIAEGYSVSREKKESFPLTVTSAQKNPTAFYLCASSHLTGSADTQYFGPGTRLTVL.